This T cell receptor (beta chain) was sequenced for a study of blood T cells in healthy people across ages. Whole-study findings and limits: With unsorted PBMCs, a conclusive comparison of naive versus antigen-experienced cells was not possible. Per million T cells, TCR beta diversity dropped about linearly as age rose.

Next came a second PCR, run for about 7 to 12 cycles, which used a sample-barcoded 5' primer along with a J-beta primer mix. The yield of each sample was at least 2.5 million CDR3-containing paired-end reads. Using its own MiXCR run on the 5' RACE reads, TCRdb lists one record per CDR3 protein. The data hold almost 1 million distinct CDR3 sequences, with roughly 51% observed a single time. This clonotype was recorded a few times. No antigen is known for it. The CDR3 extends over 15 amino acids. Germline CDR1 is SGHTA and CDR2 is FQGNSA. V was clipped by 4 bases and J by 9 bases; unmatched bases: 12. Isolation of PBMCs gave at least 6 million cells per sample.

The receptor was isolated from a woman in her fifties or sixties in good health. Sequencing was carried out using blood. The V gene is TRBV7-2, the J gene TRBJ2-1, with 7 nucleotides matching TRBD2. DNA for the CDR3: TGTGCCAGCAGCTCCCGCCCGGGGGGTTTTAGTGAGCAGTTCTTC. Translated: CASSSRPGGFSEQFF.